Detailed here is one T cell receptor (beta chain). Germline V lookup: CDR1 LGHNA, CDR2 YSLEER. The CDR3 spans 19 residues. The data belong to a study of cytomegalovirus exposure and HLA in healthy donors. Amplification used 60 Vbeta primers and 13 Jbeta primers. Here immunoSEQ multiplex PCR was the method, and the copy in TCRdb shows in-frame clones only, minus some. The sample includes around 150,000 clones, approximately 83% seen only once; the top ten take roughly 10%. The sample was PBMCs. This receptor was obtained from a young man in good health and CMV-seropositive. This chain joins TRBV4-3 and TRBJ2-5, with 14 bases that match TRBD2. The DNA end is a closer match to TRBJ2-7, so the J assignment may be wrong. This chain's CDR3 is CASSQDTWTSGGIADEQYF. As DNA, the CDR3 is TGCGCCAGCAGCCAAGATACCTGGACTAGCGGGGGGATTGCGGACGAGCAGTACTTC.